These 24 T cell receptor beta chains originate from one sample sequenced in a study of T-cell memory formation after mild COVID-19. TCRdb re-derived calls from the 5' RACE reads in MiXCR, one entry per CDR3 protein. The sample carries approximately 210,000 distinct CDR3 sequences, about 18% recorded once. Sequencing used PBMCs or a T cell subset sorted from them (not recorded which). These receptors were collected from an adult woman who had mild COVID-19 (a few samples of this study predate the infection). Cell type and time point are not known.

This chain connects TRBV6-2 or TRBV6-3 to TRBJ2-1, with TRBD2 matching 9 bases. The CDR3 is made up of 16 amino acids. The germline V gene encodes CDR1 MNHEY and CDR2 SVGEGT. Germline trimming cut 3 bases from V and 10 bases from J; bases unmatched to any gene: 13. CDR3 coding DNA: TGTGCCAGCAGTTATGGAGCGGGAGGCACCTTAAGCGAGCAGTTCTTC. Translating it yields CASSYGAGGTLSEQFF.

This clonotype was seen more than once but under ten times. This chain joins TRBV5-6 and TRBJ2-6; the D is unclear. Germline V gene sequence: CDR1 SGHDT, CDR2 YYEEEE. The V gene lost 2 bases and the J gene lost 0 bases, with 9 bases spanning the gap. The length of the CDR3 is 16 residues. The CDR3: CASSFPVVSGANVLTF. The CDR3 nucleotides are TGTGCCAGCAGCTTTCCAGTGGTCTCTGGGGCCAACGTCCTGACTTTC.

The sample holds a few counts of this clonotype. V and J are TRBV2 and TRBJ2-6; 11 bases map to TRBD1. CDR3 length: 16 amino acids. Germline CDR1 is SNHLY and CDR2 is FYNNEI. V gave up 6 bases and J gave up 4 bases; unmatched junction bases: 5. The CDR3 coding sequence is TGTGCCAGCAGGCGGACAGGGGGCGCCGGGGCCAACGTCCTGACTTTC. It encodes CASRRTGGAGANVLTF.

This clonotype showed up many times. The genes are TRBV7-3 and TRBJ1-5; D may be TRBD1 (6 bases). V dropped 6 bases and J dropped 3 bases, with 9 bases sitting between them. CDR1 is SGHTA and CDR2 is FQGTGA in the germline V gene. The CDR3 sequence is 13 residues long. The CDR3 protein is CASSQGINQPQHF. CDR3 DNA: TGTGCCAGCAGTCAGGGGATCAATCAGCCCCAGCATTTT.

The table lists this clonotype with a few counts. This CDR3 reads CASSPGPLRSSPLHF. Written as DNA, the CDR3 is TGCGCCAGCAGCCCGGGACCTTTGAGGAGTTCACCCCTCCACTTT. The chain joins TRBV4-3 to TRBJ1-6; weak D call: TRBD1 (5 bases). V was shortened by 4 bases and J by 9 bases, with 16 bases between the two germline ends. The CDR3 loop spans 15 amino acids. The germline V gene encodes CDR1 LGHNA and CDR2 YSLEER.

This clonotype was counted a few times. The rearrangement links TRBV3-1 to TRBJ1-4, with D unclear. The CDR3 consists of 16 residues. Trimming removed 4 bases from V and 4 bases from J, with 16 bases in between. Germline CDR1 LGHDT, CDR2 YNNKEL (reference sequence). The CDR3 loop reads CASSPHGRLHNEKLFF. CDR3 DNA sequence: TGTGCCAGCAGCCCGCACGGCAGGTTGCATAATGAAAAACTGTTTTTT.

This clonotype has just a few counts. The chain recombines TRBV20-1 with TRBJ2-2, with D possibly being TRBD2 (6 bases). The V end lost 1 base, the J end lost 0 bases, and 9 bases lay between the germline ends. Per the germline V gene, CDR1 is DFQATT and CDR2 is SNEGSKA (reference sequence). There are 15 residues in the CDR3. The CDR3 DNA sequence: TGCAGTGCTAGAGCAGGGAGGACGAACACCGGGGAGCTGTTTTTT. It yields the protein CSARAGRTNTGELFF.

The chain's CDR3 is CASIPGAPPNTGELFF. The CDR3 nucleotides are TGTGCCAGTATCCCCGGGGCTCCGCCGAACACCGGGGAGCTGTTTTTT. The chain is built from TRBV19 and TRBJ2-2; either TRBD1 or TRBD2 may supply D (5 bases each). The CDR3 extends over 16 amino acids. Trimming removed 7 bases from V and 0 bases from J, with 15 bases in between. The germline V gene encodes CDR1 LNHDA and CDR2 SQIVND (reference sequence).

The chain uses TRBV5-1 and TRBJ1-6; D may be TRBD1 (5 bases). This CDR3 has 14 residues. Trimming cost V 0 bases and J 8 bases, with 9 bases left between them. Germline CDR1 reads SGHRS; CDR2 reads YFSETQ. CDR3 nucleotide sequence: TGCGCCAGCAGCTTGGATGACAGAGATTCACCCCTCCACTTT. It encodes CASSLDDRDSPLHF.

In this sample, this clonotype turned up a few times. The chain carries TRBV9 and TRBJ2-1; a weak D match, TRBD2 (6 bases). The CDR3 is 18 residues long. Trimming cost V 4 bases and J 4 bases, with 24 bases left between them. From germline, CDR1 is SGDLS and CDR2 YYNGEE. The DNA of the CDR3 is TGTGCCAGCAGCCCACGGGGGAGGTCCCCCAACCCTTACAATGAGCAGTTCTTC. Protein sequence: CASSPRGRSPNPYNEQFF.

This sequence joins TRBV19 and TRBJ1-5; D call uncertain. The CDR3 length is 14 residues. The germline gives CDR1 LNHDA, CDR2 SQIVND (reference sequence). Between the trimmed V and J ends, which lost 7 bases and 5 bases, there was a span of 15 bases. The CDR3 DNA reads TGTGCCAGTACTACCGATTCGGTCCATCAGCCCCAGCATTTT. Translating gives CASTTDSVHQPQHF.

This clonotype was recorded once. The chain combines TRBV7-9 with TRBJ1-1; TRBD1 is a possible D gene (5 bases). Trimming shortened V by 5 bases and J by 0 bases, and 22 bases separated the two germline ends. This CDR3 has 18 amino acids. Germline V gives CDR1 SEHNR, CDR2 FQNEAQ (reference sequence). In nucleotides, the CDR3 is TGTGCCAGCAGCCCCGCGTTCGGCCTGGGGCTTATGAACACTGAAGCTTTCTTT. It codes for CASSPAFGLGLMNTEAFF.

This clonotype was seen repeatedly, ten times or more. The genes are TRBV3-1 and TRBJ2-2; 9 bases are shared with TRBD2. The CDR3 is 15 residues long. J gave up 5 bases and V 4 bases, and 5 bases lay outside the gene matches. CDR1 and CDR2 (germline): LGHDT, YNNKEL (reference sequence). The CDR3 bases are TGTGCCAGCAGCCGCGGGGGGGCTCGAACCGGGGAGCTGTTTTTT. It yields the protein CASSRGGARTGELFF. The whole variable domain, filled in from reference TRBV3-1 and TRBJ2-2, reads DTAVSQTPKYLVTQMGNDKSIKCEQNLGHDTMYWYKQDSKKFLKIMFSYNNKELIINETVPNRFSPKSPDKAHLNLHINSLELGDSAVYFCASSRGGARTGELFFGEGSRLTVL.

This clonotype has only a few counts. The V and J genes are TRBV11-2 and TRBJ1-3, with D possibly TRBD1 on 5 matching bases. Germline V CDR1 and CDR2: SGHAT, FQNNGV. This CDR3 is 15 amino acids long. The V end lost 3 bases, the J end lost 0 bases, and 9 bases lay between the germline ends. The CDR3 DNA reads as TGTGCCAGCAGCTTTCTCGGGGCCTCTGGAAACACCATATATTTT. Its protein product is CASSFLGASGNTIYF.

The chain uses TRBV7-6 and TRBJ1-1; D gene ambiguous. The CDR3 sequence is 13 residues long. Trimming shortened V by 5 bases and J by 0 bases, and 7 bases separated the two germline ends. Germline V gives CDR1 SGHVS, CDR2 FNYEAQ. CDR3 loop: CASSHDLNTEAFF. The CDR3 DNA sequence: TGTGCCAGCAGCCACGACTTGAACACTGAAGCTTTCTTT.

In this sample, this clonotype turned up many times. V and J are TRBV4-2 and TRBJ1-5; D is uncertain. V lost 0 bases to trimming and J lost 6 bases, with 6 bases between them. This CDR3 is 13 amino acids long. Germline CDR1 LGHNA, CDR2 YNFKEQ. In DNA form, the CDR3 reads TGTGCCAGCAGCCAAGAAAGGGTTCAGCCCCAGCATTTT. Protein: CASSQERVQPQHF.

The V gene is TRBV12-3 or TRBV12-4, the J gene TRBJ2-3, with D hard to call. V lost 4 bases to trimming and J lost 3 bases, with 17 bases between them. The CDR3 runs to 16 residues. The CDR3 coding sequence is TGTGCCAGCAGTTCACCCGCAGTCGTGGGAACAGATACGCAGTATTTT. Translation: CASSSPAVVGTDTQYF.

J is TRBJ1-6 and V is TRBV15; 7 bases map to TRBD1. This CDR3 is 15 amino acids long. Germline CDR1 LNHNV, CDR2 YYDKDF (reference sequence). Trimming cost V 0 bases and J 9 bases; bases outside gene matches: 5. The CDR3 loop reads CATSRDTDRASPLHF. DNA of the CDR3: TGTGCCACCAGCAGAGATACCGACAGGGCTTCACCCCTCCACTTT.

This clonotype has a handful of counts. The J gene is TRBJ2-3, the V gene TRBV10-3; D is unresolved. The CDR3 length is 12 residues. V lost 6 bases and J 0 bases, leaving 4 bases between the germline ends. Germline values: CDR1 ENHRY, CDR2 SYGVKD. The CDR3 loop reads CAIRRSTDTQYF. The CDR3 nucleotides read TGTGCCATCAGGCGAAGCACAGATACGCAGTATTTT.

V usage is TRBV12-3 or TRBV12-4 and J usage is TRBJ2-1; D possibly corresponds to TRBD2 (6 bases). V lost 3 bases, J lost 12 bases, and 12 bases lay in between. The CDR3 runs to 12 residues. As DNA, the CDR3 is TGTGCCAGCAGTTTGGAGGGGAGAGGGCAGTTCTTC. Protein sequence: CASSLEGRGQFF.

This chain connects TRBV6-1 to TRBJ1-5; no clear D gene. V dropped 5 bases and J dropped 0 bases, with 11 bases sitting between them. The length of the CDR3 is 15 residues. The germline CDR1 and CDR2 sequences are MNHNS and SASEGT. CDR3 amino acids: CASSLYGPSNQPQHF. CDR3 nucleotides: TGTGCCAGCAGTTTATATGGACCTAGCAATCAGCCCCAGCATTTT.

This clonotype was counted a few times. The V call is TRBV25-1, the J call TRBJ1-2; no reliable D call. CDR1 and CDR2 from the germline V gene are MGHDK and SYGVNS. The CDR3 length is 12 residues. Trimming shortened V by 7 bases and J by 6 bases, and 12 bases separated the two germline ends. The DNA of the CDR3 is TGTGCCAGCATGGACCGGGCGGATGGCTACACCTTC. Translation: CASMDRADGYTF.

This chain links TRBV7-2 with TRBJ2-5, with D possibly matching TRBD1 (5 bases). The V end lost 3 bases, the J end lost 3 bases, and 11 bases lay between the germline ends. The CDR3 sequence is 14 residues long. From germline, CDR1 is SGHTA and CDR2 FQGNSA. The CDR3, as DNA: TGTGCCAGCAGCTTCCTGGACAAGAAAGAGACCCAGTACTTC. This encodes CASSFLDKKETQYF. Full variable domain (outside the CDR3, taken from reference TRBV7-2 and TRBJ2-5): GAGVSQSPSNKVTEKGKDVELRCDPISGHTALYWYRQSLGQGLEFLIYFQGNSAPDKSGLPSDRFSAERTGGSVSTLTIQRTQQEDSAVYLCASSFLDKKETQYFGPGTRLLVL.

This rearrangement joins TRBV29-1 to TRBJ1-2; 7 bases fit TRBD1. CDR3 length: 14 residues. J was trimmed by 8 bases and V by 1 base; bases with no gene match: 10. Germline loops: CDR1 SQVTM, CDR2 ANQGSEA. The CDR3 protein is CSVEATGDFRGYTF. In nucleotides, the CDR3 is TGCAGCGTTGAAGCCACAGGGGACTTTCGAGGCTACACCTTC.